This T cell receptor beta chain originates from a study of cytomegalovirus exposure and HLA in healthy donors. Broader study findings: First-cohort TCR clusters were later found to tend to co-occur in the 120 or so validation repertoires. Most observed TCR sequences were rare, whereas some public TCRs were detected in many donors. As confirmed in vitro, a few CMV-associated chains were specific for CMV antigens. The investigators catalogued 150 to 200 TCR beta chains as cytomegalovirus-associated.

The ends were cut back, 8 bases at V and 4 bases at J, with 14 bases in the middle. Germline CDR1 MDHEN, CDR2 SYDVKM. The CDR3 has 13 amino acids. Measured with immunoSEQ multiplex PCR; TCRdb has only the in-frame clones, and not every one. The sample holds roughly 90,000 clones, 85% seen once. A note on this clone: The antigen is unknown.

V is TRBV28 and J is TRBJ2-5, with a weak D call TRBD2 (6 bases). The material sequenced was PBMCs. This sequence was found in a young man in good health and CMV-seropositive. CDR3 region: CASALGSRETQYF. The DNA of the CDR3 is TGTGCCAGCGCCCTCGGGAGTCGAGAGACCCAGTACTTC.